This T cell receptor (beta chain) appears in the sequencing data of a study of spatial heterogeneity in lung cancer. General study findings and limits: Expanded TCRs that were ubiquitous or regional had counts tracking ubiquitous and regional nonsynonymous mutations, respectively. Higher tumor mutation counts went along with higher counts of expanded intratumoral alpha and beta TCRs.

In germline, CDR1 is ENHRY, CDR2 SYGVKD. The CDR3 runs to 14 residues. The junction had 7 bases not matched to a gene; V was cut back by 6 bases and J by 3 bases. Sample time point: sample taken at primary tumor resection. Tumor, nontumor lung or frozen PBMC supplied whole RNA, sequenced without sorting. Every TCR cDNA molecule bore a unique molecular identifier. From the 5' RACE reads, TCRdb called clonotypes with MiXCR, one entry per CDR3 protein. The sample has about 20,000 distinct CDR3 sequences; more than 6.5% are singletons. The sample holds many counts of this clonotype. As yet, its antigen is unknown.

The receptor was derived from a male donor with early-stage non-small cell lung cancer. The genes are TRBV10-3 and TRBJ2-7, with 8 bases aligning to TRBD1. The material sequenced was lung tumor tissue, taken at surgery. Here the CDR3 reads CAISKTGENYEQYF. The CDR3 bases are TGTGCCATCAGCAAGACAGGGGAAAACTACGAGCAGTACTTC.